Listed below are T cell receptor beta chains from one sample, sequenced in a study of cytomegalovirus exposure and HLA in healthy donors. The repertoire was sequenced with immunoSEQ multiplex PCR; TCRdb's copy has only in-frame clones and lacks some. The repertoire includes around 150,000 clones, approximately 60% of them detected once, and 2% to 3% sits in the top ten. Sequencing was carried out using PBMCs. These receptor sequences come from a woman between 40 and 55 years old in good health and CMV-seronegative. The CDR3 runs from the conserved cysteine through the conserved F or W. D genes are given only for firm matches. Some rows have no size entry. The others give once, few or many, or a class for an expanded clone.

cdr3_aa cdr3_nt j_call clone_size v_call d_call
CASGIGNSPLHF TGTGCTAGTGGTATCGGGAATTCACCCCTCCACTTT TRBJ1-6 NA TRBV12-5 NA
CASRRTGGFFSGANVLTF TGTGCCAGCAGACGGACAGGGGGATTTTTCTCTGGGGCCAACGTCCTGACTTTC TRBJ2-6 NA TRBV7-4 TRBD1
CSVGGLAKNIQYF TGCAGCGTTGGAGGGCTAGCCAAAAACATTCAGTACTTC TRBJ2-4 NA TRBV29-1 NA
CASSLAAGGQFF TGTGCCAGCAGCTTAGCGGCGGGGGGGCAGTTCTTC TRBJ2-1 NA TRBV7-9 TRBD2
CASSPPEKRGNTIYF TGTGCCAGCTCACCACCGGAGAAACGCGGAAACACCATATATTTT TRBJ1-3 NA TRBV18 NA
CSVEERMNTEAFF TGCAGCGTTGAGGAGCGGATGAACACTGAAGCTTTCTTT TRBJ1-1 few TRBV29-1 NA
CASSIRQGVTGELFF TGTGCCAGCAGCATTAGACAGGGGGTCACCGGGGAGCTGTTTTTT TRBJ2-2 NA TRBV7-2 TRBD1
CSVSGGTGTEAFF TGCAGCGTTTCGGGCGGGACTGGCACTGAAGCTTTCTTT TRBJ1-1 NA TRBV29-1 NA
CAWMTQISNTEAFF TGTGCCTGGATGACACAGATCTCGAACACTGAAGCTTTCTTT TRBJ1-1 NA TRBV30 NA
CASSAGGRAYEQYF TGTGCCAGCAGCGCCGGGGGGCGAGCCTACGAGCAGTACTTC TRBJ2-7 NA TRBV9 NA
CASSSTSLGNSPLHF TGTGCCAGTAGTTCCACGAGCCTGGGCAATTCACCCCTCCACTTT TRBJ1-6 NA TRBV19 NA
CASRNTGGAGNTIYF TGTGCCAGCAGAAATACAGGGGGCGCTGGAAACACCATATATTTT TRBJ1-3 NA TRBV28 TRBD1
CASSEGMGLDYEQYF TGTGCCAGCAGTGAAGGCATGGGACTGGACTACGAGCAGTACTTC TRBJ2-7 NA TRBV6-1 NA
CASSTSPTGGIYEQYF TGTGCCAGCAGTACCTCCCCGACAGGGGGCATCTACGAGCAGTACTTC TRBJ2-7 NA TRBV27 TRBD1
CASRFAGGTDTEAFF TGTGCCAGCAGATTCGCGGGCGGAACGGACACTGAAGCTTTCTTT TRBJ1-1 NA TRBV27 NA
CASSFPGDFEQYF TGTGCCAGCAGTTTCCCCGGGGATTTCGAGCAGTACTTC TRBJ2-7 NA TRBV27 NA
CAWSPPGRPGNYTF TGTGCCTGGAGTCCTCCCGGTCGGCCGGGGAACTACACCTTC TRBJ1-2 NA TRBV30 NA
CATGAHRDSIYNQPQHF TGTGCCACAGGGGCTCACAGGGACAGTATTTACAATCAGCCCCAGCATTTT TRBJ1-5 NA TRBV28 TRBD1
CASSPTGLNEKLFF TGTGCCAGCAGCCCGACAGGTCTTAATGAAAAACTGTTTTTT TRBJ1-4 NA TRBV7-9 NA
CVSSSGQGTGNEQFF TGCGTCAGCAGCTCGGGACAGGGAACAGGTAATGAGCAGTTCTTC TRBJ2-1 NA TRBV5-1 TRBD1
CSVEAGENIQYF TGCAGCGTTGAAGCGGGAGAGAACATTCAGTACTTC TRBJ2-4 NA TRBV29-1 NA
CAWDRGVQETQYF TGTGCCTGGGACAGGGGTGTCCAAGAGACCCAGTACTTC TRBJ2-5 NA TRBV30 TRBD1
CSVTGLLNTGELFF TGCAGCGTCACGGGACTTTTGAACACCGGGGAGCTGTTTTTT TRBJ2-2 NA TRBV29-1 NA
CAISPGTGTMWKAFF TGTGCCATCTCGCCCGGGACAGGGACTATGTGGAAGGCTTTCTTT TRBJ1-1 NA TRBV6-5 TRBD1
CAWMAGGPSPLHF TGTGCCTGGATGGCGGGGGGGCCTTCACCCCTCCACTTT TRBJ1-6 once TRBV30 NA
CASSLELAGAPQYF TGCGCCAGCAGCTTGGAGCTAGCGGGGGCCCCCCAGTACTTC TRBJ2-5 NA TRBV5-1 TRBD2
CASSPQGYGDTQYF TGCGCCAGCAGCCCACAGGGTTATGGAGATACGCAGTATTTT TRBJ2-3 NA TRBV5-1 NA
CASRLALTGINEKLFF TGTGCAAGTCGCTTAGCCTTAACAGGGATTAATGAAAAACTGTTTTTT TRBJ1-4 NA TRBV12-2 NA
CASSIRAWTGELFF TGTGCCAGTAGTATAAGAGCCTGGACCGGGGAGCTGTTTTTT TRBJ2-2 NA TRBV19 NA
CASSHPGTGVEQYF TGCGCCAGCAGCCATCCCGGGACAGGGGTCGAGCAGTACTTC TRBJ2-7 NA TRBV4-1 TRBD1
CASSLSFRGLTSGGPTYNEQFF TGTGCCAGCAGTTTATCGTTTAGGGGATTGACTAGCGGGGGCCCGACCTACAATGAGCAGTTCTTC TRBJ2-1 NA TRBV27 TRBD2
CASSFIFGELFF TGCGCCAGCAGCTTTATCTTCGGGGAGCTGTTTTTT TRBJ2-2 NA TRBV5-1 NA
CASEASSGNTEAFF TGTGCCAGTGAAGCTAGCAGTGGGAACACTGAAGCTTTCTTT TRBJ1-1 few TRBV7-9 NA
CASSLFGGVNTGELFF TGTGCCAGCAGCTTATTCGGGGGGGTGAACACCGGGGAGCTGTTTTTT TRBJ2-2 once TRBV7-2 TRBD2
CASSPLPVGPVNTEAFF TGTGCCAGCTCACCACTTCCAGTGGGGCCAGTGAACACTGAAGCTTTCTTT TRBJ1-1 NA TRBV18 NA
CASSGSPATQYF TGTGCCAGCAGTGGGTCACCCGCGACGCAGTATTTT TRBJ2-3 few TRBV2 NA
CASSSGQGGHYGYTF TGTGCCAGCAGCTCCGGACAGGGAGGTCACTATGGCTACACCTTC TRBJ1-2 few TRBV11-2 TRBD1
CASSPGQDLYGYTF TGTGCCAGCAGCCCGGGACAGGATCTCTATGGCTACACCTTC TRBJ1-2 few TRBV7-2 TRBD1
CASSSGTGLYEQYF TGTGCCAGCAGCTCCGGGACAGGGCTCTACGAGCAGTACTTC TRBJ2-7 NA TRBV7-9 TRBD1
CASSPEEGGEVEQFF TGCGCCAGCAGCCCCGAGGAGGGTGGAGAGGTTGAGCAGTTCTTC TRBJ2-1 NA TRBV5-1 NA
CASSLVFGEAYGYTF TGTGCCAGCAGCTTAGTGTTTGGGGAGGCCTATGGCTACACCTTC TRBJ1-2 NA TRBV7-2 NA
CATSRSRENQPQHF TGTGCCACCAGCAGAAGCAGGGAAAATCAGCCCCAGCATTTT TRBJ1-5 once TRBV15 NA
CASSVGDRVNTEAFF TGTGCCAGCAGCGTAGGGGACAGGGTAAACACTGAAGCTTTCTTT TRBJ1-1 NA TRBV9 TRBD1
CASSLRGTDNSPLHF TGTGCCAGCAGCTTGCGGGGTACTGATAATTCACCCCTCCACTTT TRBJ1-6 NA TRBV13 NA
CASSFGGGSSYNEQFF TGTGCCAGCAGCTTCGGCGGGGGCAGCTCCTACAATGAGCAGTTCTTC TRBJ2-1 NA TRBV11-1 NA
CASSPGLATQETQYF TGCGCCAGCAGCCCGGGACTAGCGACCCAAGAGACCCAGTACTTC TRBJ2-5 NA TRBV5-1 TRBD2
CASSETDLNYGYTF TGTGCCAGCAGCGAAACAGATCTTAACTATGGCTACACCTTC TRBJ1-2 few TRBV7-9 NA
CSVATGTGNTIYF TGCAGCGTCGCGACAGGGACTGGAAACACCATATATTTT TRBJ1-3 NA TRBV29-1 TRBD1
CASSAGQRGAAFTDTQYF TGTGCCAGCAGCGCCGGCCAGCGGGGGGCCGCTTTCACAGATACGCAGTATTTT TRBJ2-3 NA TRBV7-8 TRBD2
CASIQPGGPRLRNEQFF TGTGCCAGCATCCAACCGGGGGGACCCCGTCTCCGCAATGAGCAGTTCTTC TRBJ2-1 NA TRBV7-2 TRBD2
CATSGGRVSGNTIYF TGTGCCACCAGCGGAGGACGGGTCTCTGGAAACACCATATATTTT TRBJ1-3 NA TRBV15 NA